These T cell receptor beta chains were read from a single sample in a study of blood T cell repertoires in COVID-19. Repertoires were generated with immunoSEQ multiplex PCR, while TCRdb's copy carries only in-frame clones and drops some. The sample holds around 300,000 clones; approximately 86% are singletons and the top ten take roughly 2.3%. The sequenced sample consisted of peripheral blood. Source of these receptors: a man aged 18 to 35 with active or convalescent COVID-19. CDR3s include the opening cysteine and the closing phenylalanine or tryptophan. D genes are given only for firm matches. Clone size is not always given. Where it is, it says once, few, many or a class for expanded clones.

J gene,clone size,V gene,D gene,CDR3 protein,CDR3 DNA
TRBJ2-5,-,TRBV3-1/TRBV3-2,TRBD2,CASIQRSGGQETQYF,TGTGCCAGCATCCAGAGGAGCGGGGGCCAAGAGACCCAGTACTTC
TRBJ1-2,few,TRBV20-1,-,CSASGPYGYTF,TGCAGTGCTAGTGGTCCATATGGCTACACCTTC
TRBJ1-2,-,TRBV2,TRBD1,CARKDRGYNYGYTF,TGTGCCAGGAAGGACAGGGGGTATAACTATGGCTACACCTTC
TRBJ1-1,-,TRBV4-3,TRBD1,CASSRSTGGAGWDTEAFF,TGCGCCAGCAGCCGTTCCACAGGGGGCGCCGGGTGGGACACTGAAGCTTTCTTT
TRBJ1-1,-,TRBV2,-,CASSDTPNTEAFF,TGTGCCAGCAGTGACACTCCAAACACTGAAGCTTTCTTT
TRBJ2-7,-,TRBV20-1,-,CSASEGSYEQYF,TGCAGTGCTAGTGAGGGGAGTTACGAGCAGTACTTC
TRBJ1-1,-,TRBV11-2,-,CASSSFLGGTEAFF,TGTGCCAGCAGCTCCTTCCTCGGTGGCACTGAAGCTTTCTTT
TRBJ2-5,once,TRBV29-1,-,CSVALSGETQYF,TGCAGCGTCGCCCTGTCAGGGGAGACCCAGTACTTC
TRBJ2-5,many,TRBV11-2,TRBD1,CASSLGTGDQETQYF,TGTGCCAGCAGCTTAGGGACAGGGGACCAAGAGACCCAGTACTTC
TRBJ1-2,-,TRBV28,TRBD1,CASSSGQAYGYTF,TGTGCCAGCAGTTCTGGACAGGCTTATGGCTACACCTTC
TRBJ2-1,-,TRBV29-1,TRBD2,CSVESERGYNEQFF,TGCAGCGTTGAGTCCGAGCGGGGGTACAATGAGCAGTTCTTC
TRBJ2-7,once,TRBV7-3,-,CASSGAGWDEQYF,TGTGCCAGCAGCGGGGCAGGGTGGGACGAGCAGTACTTC
TRBJ1-4,-,TRBV2,TRBD1,CASTQGADEKLFF,TGTGCCAGCACTCAGGGGGCCGATGAAAAACTGTTTTTT
TRBJ1-1,-,TRBV4-1,-,CASSRRQNTEAFF,TGCGCCAGCAGCCGACGACAGAACACTGAAGCTTTCTTT
TRBJ1-1,-,TRBV11-3,-,CASSLLVIYGRNTEAFF,TGTGCCAGCAGCTTACTCGTAATCTATGGGCGGAACACTGAAGCTTTCTTT
TRBJ2-1,-,TRBV4-1,TRBD2,CASSQERGGRNEQFF,TGCGCCAGCAGCCAAGAGCGGGGGGGTAGAAATGAGCAGTTCTTC
TRBJ2-1,-,TRBV7-6,-,CASSFRDNSYNEQFF,TGTGCCAGCAGCTTCCGGGACAACTCCTACAATGAGCAGTTCTTC
TRBJ2-3,-,TRBV7-9,-,CASSSSGTSTDTQYF,TGTGCCAGCAGCTCCAGCGGAACTAGCACAGATACGCAGTATTTT
TRBJ2-5,-,TRBV28,TRBD2,CASSLFPLLAGIYQGHLKTQYF,TGTGCCAGCAGTTTATTTCCCCTCCTAGCGGGGATCTATCAGGGACACTTGAAGACCCAGTACTTC
TRBJ1-6,-,TRBV7-9,-,CASSFGDILNSPLHF,TGTGCCAGCAGCTTTGGGGACATCCTAAATTCACCCCTCCACTTT
TRBJ1-5,-,TRBV6-1,-,CASSDLRQAFYSNQPQHF,TGTGCCAGCAGTGACCTTAGACAGGCCTTTTATAGCAATCAGCCCCAGCATTTT
TRBJ2-2,-,TRBV6-5,-,CATLLRAVGTGELFF,TGTGCCACGCTACTCAGGGCAGTGGGGACCGGGGAGCTGTTTTTT
TRBJ2-7,-,TRBV4-3,TRBD1,CASSQGDSPYEQYF,TGCGCCAGCAGCCAAGGGGACAGTCCCTACGAGCAGTACTTC
TRBJ1-3,few,TRBV7-2,-,CAILRGLSGNTIYF,TGTGCCATCCTCAGGGGTCTCTCTGGAAACACCATATATTTT
TRBJ1-2,-,TRBV9,TRBD1,CASSATPGQGAGYTF,TGTGCCAGCAGCGCCACTCCGGGACAGGGGGCTGGCTACACCTTC
TRBJ2-7,-,TRBV11-2,TRBD2,CASSPGLAGATYEQYF,TGTGCCAGCAGCCCGGGACTAGCGGGAGCGACCTACGAGCAGTACTTC
TRBJ1-6,-,TRBV6-1,-,CASSEVRVNNSPLHF,TGTGCCAGCAGTGAAGTCAGGGTCAATAATTCACCCCTCCACTTT
TRBJ2-3,-,TRBV7-9,-,CASSLDASAQYF,TGTGCCAGCAGCTTAGATGCTAGCGCGCAGTATTTT
TRBJ2-3,once,TRBV29-1,-,CSVEDLEGTDTQYF,TGCAGCGTTGAAGATCTGGAGGGGACAGATACGCAGTATTTT
TRBJ2-2,-,TRBV20-1,-,CSASRRDTGELFF,TGCAGTGCTAGTCGCAGGGACACCGGGGAGCTGTTTTTT
TRBJ2-7,-,TRBV4-1,-,CAVVRFSYEQYF,TGCGCCGTCGTCCGTTTCTCCTACGAGCAGTACTTC
TRBJ1-5,-,TRBV10-2,-,CASSVGDGQPQHF,TGCGCCAGCAGTGTAGGGGATGGGCAGCCCCAGCATTTT
TRBJ1-5,-,TRBV5-8,-,CASSLDGRAPQPQHF,TGTGCCAGCAGCTTGGATGGCAGGGCGCCTCAGCCCCAGCATTTT
TRBJ2-3,-,TRBV27,-,CASQGMGRTDTQYF,TGTGCCAGCCAGGGTATGGGTAGGACAGATACGCAGTATTTT
TRBJ2-7,-,TRBV18,TRBD1,CASSPGGTGSYEQYF,TGTGCCAGCTCACCCGGGGGGACAGGGTCCTACGAGCAGTACTTC
TRBJ2-1,-,TRBV7-2,TRBD2,CASSLVAGGGSSYNEQFF,TGTGCCAGCAGCTTAGTAGCGGGGGGCGGGAGCTCCTACAATGAGCAGTTCTTC
TRBJ2-3,-,TRBV10-1,TRBD2,CASSESSGSWGDTQYF,TGCGCCAGCAGTGAGTCAAGCGGGAGCTGGGGGGATACGCAGTATTTT
TRBJ2-1,-,TRBV3-1/TRBV3-2,-,CASSQRSTYNEQFF,TGTGCCAGCAGCCAGCGGTCTACCTACAATGAGCAGTTCTTC
TRBJ2-4,-,TRBV14,TRBD1,CASSQTTYRGREVAKNIQYF,TGTGCCAGCAGCCAGACCACCTACAGGGGGCGTGAGGTAGCCAAAAACATTCAGTACTTC
TRBJ1-1,few,TRBV2,-,CASMTGGFNTEAFF,TGTGCCAGCATGACGGGGGGATTTAACACTGAAGCTTTCTTT
TRBJ2-7,-,TRBV12-5,-,CASGKGEYEQYF,TGTGCTAGTGGGAAGGGGGAATACGAGCAGTACTTC
TRBJ1-2,-,TRBV19,-,CASSIMAANYGYTF,TGTGCCAGTAGTATAATGGCAGCTAACTATGGCTACACCTTC
TRBJ1-6,-,TRBV6-6,-,CATLSGGGSPLHF,TGTGCCACCCTCAGTGGAGGTGGGTCACCCCTCCACTTT
TRBJ1-3,-,TRBV7-9,TRBD1,CASNPQGLGNTIYF,TGTGCCAGCAATCCACAGGGGTTAGGAAACACCATATATTTT
TRBJ2-7,-,TRBV6-5,TRBD2,CASSSLLASGIFEQYF,TGTGCCAGCAGTTCCCTTCTCGCTAGCGGGATCTTCGAGCAGTACTTC
TRBJ2-3,-,TRBV25-1,-,CASSPAGLPDTQYF,TGTGCCAGCAGTCCCGCGGGACTTCCAGATACGCAGTATTTT
TRBJ1-4,-,TRBV19,TRBD1,CATSGQETNEKLFF,TGTGCCACATCGGGACAGGAAACTAATGAAAAACTGTTTTTT
TRBJ2-1,-,TRBV5-5,TRBD1,CASSEDRGGYNEQFF,TGTGCCAGCAGCGAGGACAGGGGAGGCTACAATGAGCAGTTCTTC
TRBJ1-4,-,TRBV9,TRBD1,CASSVSGTGGEKLFF,TGTGCCAGCAGCGTATCCGGGACAGGGGGTGAAAAACTGTTTTTT
TRBJ2-7,-,TRBV21-1,-,CASRDRGWRKYF,TGTGCCAGCAGGGACAGGGGATGGAGGAAGTACTTC
TRBJ1-5,-,TRBV6-1,-,CASSEQGTQPQHF,TGTGCCAGCAGTGAACAGGGAACGCAGCCCCAGCATTTT